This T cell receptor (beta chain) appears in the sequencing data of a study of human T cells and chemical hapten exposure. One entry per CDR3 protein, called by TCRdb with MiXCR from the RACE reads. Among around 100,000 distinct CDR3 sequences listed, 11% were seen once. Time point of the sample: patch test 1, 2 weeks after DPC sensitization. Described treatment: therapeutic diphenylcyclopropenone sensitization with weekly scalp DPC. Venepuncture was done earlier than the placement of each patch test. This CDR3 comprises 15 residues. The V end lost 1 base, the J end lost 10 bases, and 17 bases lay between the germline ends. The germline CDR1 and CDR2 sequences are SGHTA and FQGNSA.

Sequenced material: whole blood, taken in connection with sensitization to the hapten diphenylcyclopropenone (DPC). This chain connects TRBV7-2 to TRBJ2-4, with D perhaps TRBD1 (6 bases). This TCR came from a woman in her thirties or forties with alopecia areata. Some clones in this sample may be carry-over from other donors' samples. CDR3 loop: CASSLDPLGQGIQYF. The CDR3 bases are TGTGCCAGCAGCTTAGATCCCCTGGGGCAGGGGATTCAGTACTTC.